The rows below give T cell receptor beta chains drawn from one sample of a study of graft-versus-host responses after intestinal transplantation. Profiled with immunoSEQ multiplex PCR; TCRdb holds only in-frame clones, not every one. The data show roughly 90,000 clones, with less than 90% seen just once and around 0.3% held by the top ten. No antigen has been assigned to these receptors. Sequences were derived from unstimulated CD4+ T cells sorted from spleen or lymph node cells, sampled before transplant. The receptors derive from a human donor who was the organ donor for an intestinal transplant. The CDR3 runs from the conserved cysteine through the conserved F or W. The D gene is left open where the match is weak. Where a row states a size, it is once, few, many or the class of an expanded clone; other rows omit it.

abundance,v_gene,d_gene,j_gene,CDR3aa,CDR3nt
-,TRBV4-2,TRBD2,TRBJ2-1,CASSHPLGLAGGKSYNEQFF,TGTGCCAGCAGCCACCCCTTGGGGCTAGCGGGGGGGAAATCCTACAATGAGCAGTTCTTC
-,TRBV10-2,-,TRBJ2-3,CASTSQRGTDTQYF,TGCGCCAGCACCTCCCAGCGGGGCACAGATACGCAGTATTTT
-,TRBV9,-,TRBJ1-4,CASTRHATNEKLFF,TGTGCCAGCACCCGACACGCAACTAATGAAAAACTGTTTTTT
-,TRBV18,-,TRBJ2-4,CASSPLPGAGGNIQYF,TGTGCCAGCTCACCACTACCTGGGGCCGGGGGAAACATTCAGTACTTC
once,TRBV30,-,TRBJ1-1,CAWSVKRIEAFF,TGTGCCTGGAGTGTTAAGAGAATTGAAGCTTTCTTT
-,TRBV9,-,TRBJ2-2,CASSLGVQNTGELFF,TGTGCCAGCAGCCTCGGGGTACAGAACACCGGGGAGCTGTTTTTT
few,TRBV6-5,-,TRBJ1-2,CASSPGHNYGYTF,TGTGCCAGCAGTCCGGGACACAACTATGGCTACACCTTC
-,TRBV7-8,TRBD2,TRBJ2-3,CASSLALGGGVTDTQYF,TGTGCCAGCAGCTTAGCGTTGGGCGGGGGGGTCACAGATACGCAGTATTTT
once,TRBV7-8,TRBD2,TRBJ2-1,CASSLYGRGEDNEQFF,TGTGCCAGCAGCCTCTATGGGCGGGGGGAAGACAATGAGCAGTTCTTC
-,TRBV5-1,-,TRBJ2-5,CASSRARGQETQYF,TGCGCCAGCAGCAGAGCCAGGGGTCAAGAGACCCAGTACTTC
-,TRBV30,TRBD2,TRBJ2-3,CAWSVRGGAFGTDTQYF,TGTGCCTGGAGTGTACGCGGGGGGGCCTTTGGCACAGATACGCAGTATTTT
few,TRBV5-1,-,TRBJ2-1,CASSLSPGGDNEQFF,TGCGCCAGCAGCTTGTCACCTGGCGGGGACAATGAGCAGTTCTTC
once,TRBV6-1,TRBD2,TRBJ2-3,CASSETLAADTQYF,TGTGCCAGCAGTGAAACCCTAGCGGCAGATACGCAGTATTTT
-,TRBV29-1,TRBD1,TRBJ2-3,CSTGQGLDTQYF,TGCAGCACGGGACAGGGTTTAGATACGCAGTATTTT
-,TRBV30,-,TRBJ1-2,CAWSRGHYGYTF,TGTGCCTGGAGCAGGGGACACTATGGCTACACCTTC
-,TRBV6-5,TRBD1,TRBJ2-3,CASSYNRDRADTQYF,TGTGCCAGCAGTTACAACCGGGACAGGGCAGATACGCAGTATTTT
-,TRBV2,-,TRBJ2-3,CASSDVTGTDTQYF,TGTGCCAGCAGTGACGTGACTGGCACAGATACGCAGTATTTT
few,TRBV6-5,-,TRBJ1-3,CASSVGGGNTIYF,TGTGCCAGCAGTGTGGGAGGCGGAAACACCATATATTTT